The 19 T cell receptor beta chains listed next were all sequenced from one sample in a study of cytomegalovirus exposure and HLA in healthy donors. Vbeta (60) and Jbeta (13) primers were used in the PCR. Method: immunoSEQ multiplex PCR; TCRdb's copy keeps in-frame clones and lacks some. The data show approximately 110,000 clones, less than 20% seen once. The sample consisted of PBMCs. Source of these receptors: a woman aged 18-29 years in good health and CMV-seronegative.

The sample holds a few counts of this clone. This chain connects TRBV7-2 to TRBJ2-5, with unresolved D. Germline values: CDR1 SGHTA, CDR2 FQGNSA. The CDR3 runs to 14 residues. Between the trimmed V and J ends, which lost 5 bases and 10 bases, there was a span of 20 bases. The CDR3 DNA reads as TGTGCCAGCAGCAAACCGCCCCCGGAGTTGGACCAGTACTTC. It translates to CASSKPPPELDQYF.

In its sample, this clone was seen a few times. This chain connects TRBV6-1 to TRBJ2-3, with D perhaps matching TRBD2 (5 bases). Trimming took off 7 bases at V and 1 base at J, with 9 bases between the two ends. This CDR3 region has 13 residues. The germline V gene has CDR1 MNHNS and CDR2 SASEGT. The CDR3, as DNA: TGTGCCAGCACGCACGGGGGCACAGATACGCAGTATTTT. Amino acids: CASTHGGTDTQYF.

This clone has more than one count but fewer than ten. The chain combines TRBV5-1 with TRBJ2-3, with 7 bases identical to TRBD2. The germline CDR1 and CDR2 sequences are SGHRS and YFSETQ. The CDR3 is 15 amino acids. V shed 0 bases, J shed 3 bases, and the junction held 4 bases outside the gene matches. CDR3 coding DNA: TGCGCCAGCAGCTTGGGGGGAGGGCCTACAGATACGCAGTATTTT. It is translated as CASSLGGGPTDTQYF.

The rearrangement links TRBV29-1 to TRBJ2-6, with D possibly TRBD2 on 5 matching bases. The CDR3 sequence is 14 residues long. Germline-derived CDR1 and CDR2 are SQVTM and ANQGSEA. V was clipped by 7 bases and J by 0 bases, with 10 bases between them. Here the CDR3 DNA reads TGCAGCGCTACCGGGGACTCTGGGGCCAACGTCCTGACTTTC. Translating gives CSATGDSGANVLTF. Variable domain in full (rest from reference TRBV29-1 and TRBJ2-6): SAVISQKPSRDICQRGTSLTIQCQVDSQVTMMFWYRQQPGQSLTLIATANQGSEATYESGFVIDKFPISRPNLTFSTLTVSNMSPEDSSIYLCSATGDSGANVLTFGAGSRLTVL.

V and J are TRBV29-1 and TRBJ2-1; 8 nucleotides agree with TRBD2. Germline values: CDR1 SQVTM, CDR2 ANQGSEA. Germline trimming cut 4 bases from V and 6 bases from J; bases unmatched to any gene: 8. The CDR3 is made up of 14 amino acids. The CDR3 nucleotides read TGCAGCGTTGTTAAAGTAGCGGGGCGCAATGAGCAGTTCTTC. Translating gives CSVVKVAGRNEQFF.

Only a few counts were recorded for this clone. This chain uses TRBV6-5 with TRBJ1-1; 7 positions match TRBD1. After removal of 5 bases from V and 2 bases from J, the junction contained 8 bases not matched to a gene. Germline values: CDR1 MNHEY, CDR2 SVGAGI. The CDR3 runs to 15 residues. For the CDR3, the DNA is TGTGCCAGCAGTACCGACAGGGCGGGAAACACTGAAGCTTTCTTT. As protein: CASSTDRAGNTEAFF.

In its sample, this clone was seen a few times. The chain uses TRBV4-1 and TRBJ1-5; D is unclear. This CDR3 comprises 15 residues. Germline CDR1 and CDR2: MGHRA and YSYEKL. V was clipped by 2 bases and J by 0 bases, with 8 bases between them. As DNA, the CDR3 is TGCGCCAGCAGCCAACTCCAGGCTAGCAATCAGCCCCAGCATTTT. It is translated as CASSQLQASNQPQHF.

This sequence joins TRBV30 and TRBJ2-2; D is ambiguous. This CDR3 contains 13 residues. The V and J ends lost 8 bases and 6 bases respectively, with 16 bases between them. Germline CDR1 GTSNPN, CDR2 SVGIG (reference sequence). CDR3 sequence reads: CARTESVPGELFF. The CDR3 DNA sequence: TGTGCCAGGACGGAGTCCGTTCCCGGGGAGCTGTTTTTT.

This clone came up a few times. This sequence joins TRBV4-1 and TRBJ2-3, with 12 bases that match TRBD2. The V gene end was trimmed by 1 base and the J gene end by 4 bases; junction bases not matched to a gene: 6. Germline V gene sequence: CDR1 MGHRA, CDR2 YSYEKL. The CDR3 sequence is 17 residues long. CDR3 amino acids: CASSQGGLAGLPDTQYF. The DNA of the CDR3 is TGCGCCAGCAGCCAAGGAGGACTAGCGGGGCTCCCAGATACGCAGTATTTT.

In its sample, this clone was seen a few times. The V gene is TRBV6-5, the J gene TRBJ2-5, with TRBD1 identical over 7 bases. CDR1 is MNHEY and CDR2 is SVGAGI in the germline V gene. This CDR3 region has 14 residues. The trim removed 5 bases at V and 1 base at J, leaving 4 bases unmatched. The CDR3 here is CASSLGQFQETQYF. For the CDR3, the DNA is TGTGCCAGCAGTCTGGGACAGTTCCAAGAGACCCAGTACTTC.

V and J are TRBV18 and TRBJ1-1; 10 nucleotides agree with TRBD1. The CDR3 consists of 15 residues. After removal of 4 bases from V and 4 bases from J, the junction contained 6 bases not matched to a gene. The germline V gene has CDR1 KGHSH and CDR2 LQKENI. The CDR3 sequence: CASSRGQGSGTEAFF. CDR3 nucleotide sequence: TGTGCCAGCTCACGGGGACAGGGGTCGGGCACTGAAGCTTTCTTT. The variable domain in full, with the rest retrieved from reference TRBV18 and TRBJ1-1, is NAGVMQNPRHLVRRRGQEARLRCSPMKGHSHVYWYRQLPEEGLKFMVYLQKENIIDESGMPKERFSAEFPKEGPSILRIQQVVRGDSAAYFCASSRGQGSGTEAFFGQGTRLTVV.

This sequence joins TRBV5-4 and TRBJ2-7; 7 bases agree with TRBD1. The V gene's germline CDR1 is SGHNT and CDR2 YYREEE (reference sequence). J was trimmed by 6 bases and V by 4 bases; bases with no gene match: 4. The CDR3 is made up of 12 amino acids. The CDR3 nucleotides are TGTGCCAGCAGCACTCGACAGGGCGAGCAGTACTTC. Its translation: CASSTRQGEQYF.

The J gene is TRBJ2-5, the V gene TRBV4-1; possibly TRBD1 for D (5 bases). V gave up 1 base and J gave up 5 bases, with 17 bases separating them. The CDR3 has 16 residues. Germline lookup yields CDR1 MGHRA and CDR2 YSYEKL. The CDR3 here is CASSQAVAGRSETQYF. In nucleotides, the CDR3 is TGCGCCAGCAGCCAAGCGGTGGCAGGGCGATCGGAGACCCAGTACTTC.

The V gene is TRBV7-2, the J gene TRBJ2-2, with 7 bases lining up with TRBD1. V lost 4 bases, J lost 6 bases, and 2 bases stayed unmatched. Germline V gene lookup returns CDR1 SGHTA and CDR2 FQGNSA. CDR3 size: 13 residues. CDR3 sequence (DNA): TGTGCCAGCAGCTCCACAGGGGCCGGGGAGCTGTTTTTT. It is translated as CASSSTGAGELFF. Looking up the rest from reference TRBV7-2 and TRBJ2-2 gives the full variable domain: GAGVSQSPSNKVTEKGKDVELRCDPISGHTALYWYRQSLGQGLEFLIYFQGNSAPDKSGLPSDRFSAERTGGSVSTLTIQRTQQEDSAVYLCASSSTGAGELFFGEGSRLTVL.

The J gene is TRBJ2-2, the V gene TRBV29-1; TRBD2 agrees at 10 bases. Germline V lookup: CDR1 SQVTM, CDR2 ANQGSEA. V was clipped by 4 bases and J by 3 bases; unmatched bases: 2. The CDR3 consists of 14 residues. CDR3 DNA sequence: TGCAGCGTTGGTACTAGCGGGGACACCGGGGAGCTGTTTTTT. Translating gives CSVGTSGDTGELFF.

This clone was found a few times. The chain carries TRBV6-1 and TRBJ2-7, with 12 bases fitting TRBD2. CDR3 length: 16 amino acids. Trimming cost V 4 bases and J 1 base; bases outside gene matches: 5. Per the germline V gene, CDR1 is MNHNS and CDR2 is SASEGT. The CDR3 nucleotides read TGTGCCAGCAGTGGGGGGACTAGCGGGCTTTCCTACGAGCAGTACTTC. Its protein is CASSGGTSGLSYEQYF.

The chain joins TRBV28 to TRBJ2-7; the match to TRBD2 covers 11 bases. The length of the CDR3 is 16 residues. The germline CDR1 and CDR2 sequences are MDHEN and SYDVKM. V dropped 5 bases and J dropped 3; count of bases not matched to a gene: 9. The DNA of the CDR3 is TGTGCCAGCAGTCATAGCGGGAGGGCCGGACTCTACGAGCAGTACTTC. This gives the protein CASSHSGRAGLYEQYF.

J is TRBJ1-2 and V is TRBV19; 8 bases agree with TRBD1. Germline CDR1 is LNHDA and CDR2 is SQIVND (reference sequence). This CDR3 region has 13 residues. The J segment lost 10 bases and the V segment lost 3 bases, leaving 7 bases of the junction unmatched. The CDR3 here is CASSIGTGVDYTF. In DNA form, the CDR3 reads TGTGCCAGTAGTATCGGGACAGGTGTGGACTACACCTTC.

Only a few counts were recorded for this clone. This chain joins TRBV7-8 and TRBJ2-5; 9 nucleotides align to TRBD1. V shed 5 bases, J shed 6 bases, and the junction held 7 bases outside the gene matches. The CDR3 length is 14 residues. Germline lookup yields CDR1 SGHVS and CDR2 FQNEAQ. CDR3: CASSPGTGLKTQYF. In DNA, the CDR3 is TGTGCCAGCAGCCCGGGGACAGGGCTGAAGACCCAGTACTTC. Together with reference TRBV7-8 and TRBJ2-5, the CDR3 gives the full variable domain: GAGVSQSPRYKVAKRGQDVALRCDPISGHVSLFWYQQALGQGPEFLTYFQNEAQLDKSGLPSDRFFAERPEGSVSTLKIQRTQQEDSAVYLCASSPGTGLKTQYFGPGTRLLVL.